One sample yielded the 21 T cell receptor beta chains listed below, sequenced in a study of T cells after yellow fever vaccination. From the 5' RACE reads, TCRdb called clonotypes with MiXCR, one entry per CDR3 protein. The sample lists around 73,000 distinct CDR3 sequences, 7.5% to 9% occurring once. Here the sequenced sample was CD8+ T cells sorted from PBMCs, taken on the day of the yellow fever booster vaccination. All receptors derive from a man aged 30-40 years who received the YFV17D yellow fever vaccine.

This clonotype appeared many times. The CDR3 DNA reads as TGTGCCAGCAGTAGACAGGGGTATGAATACGAGCAGTACTTC. Translation: CASSRQGYEYEQYF. The chain carries TRBV27 and TRBJ2-7, with 8 bases identical to TRBD1. The CDR3 sequence is 14 residues long. V gave up 5 bases and J gave up 4 bases; unmatched junction bases: 7. Germline CDR1 is MNHEY and CDR2 is SMNVEV (reference sequence).

This clonotype was seen a handful of times. This sequence joins TRBV11-2 and TRBJ2-1; D is perhaps TRBD2 (6 bases). Looked up from germline, CDR1 is SGHAT and CDR2 is FQNNGV. V dropped 1 base and J dropped 7 bases, with 20 bases sitting between them. The CDR3 contains 17 residues. The chain's CDR3 is CASSLVFTGAPKNEQFF. CDR3 nucleotides: TGTGCCAGCAGCTTAGTTTTTACGGGAGCTCCAAAAAATGAGCAGTTCTTC.

This clonotype was seen more than once but under ten times. This chain connects TRBV7-2 to TRBJ2-7; no clear D. Germline CDR1 reads SGHTA; CDR2 reads FQGNSA. Trimming shortened V by 4 bases and J by 1 base, and 5 bases separated the two germline ends. The CDR3 covers 12 residues. The CDR3, as DNA: TGTGCCAGCAGCTATACGTCCTACGAGCAGTACTTC. Its protein is CASSYTSYEQYF.

This clonotype was found a few times. This rearrangement joins TRBV29-1 to TRBJ2-2; D not resolved. The CDR3 totals 14 residues. V lost 4 bases and J lost 0, with 9 bases in between. Germline loops: CDR1 SQVTM, CDR2 ANQGSEA. In nucleotides, the CDR3 is TGCAGCGTTGGCCCGGAAACGAACACCGGGGAGCTGTTTTTT. Its protein product is CSVGPETNTGELFF.

This clonotype was seen many times. The chain is built from TRBV7-9 and TRBJ2-3; D remains ambiguous. CDR3 size: 13 residues. V gave up 5 bases and J gave up 5 bases, with 11 bases separating them. Germline V gene data show CDR1 as SEHNR and CDR2 as FQNEAQ (reference sequence). CDR3 sequence reads: CASSLDGEDTQYF. The CDR3 DNA follows: TGTGCCAGCAGCCTCGATGGGGAAGATACGCAGTATTTT.

The J gene is TRBJ2-1, the V gene TRBV20-1, with TRBD2 matching 7 bases. CDR3 size: 15 residues. Trimming removed 1 base from V and 6 bases from J; junction bases left unmatched: 9. In germline, CDR1 is DFQATT, CDR2 SNEGSKA (reference sequence). CDR3 protein: CSARVGDWGGNEQFF. The DNA for the CDR3 is TGCAGTGCTAGAGTGGGAGACTGGGGGGGCAATGAGCAGTTCTTC.

This clonotype was picked up many times. The chain uses TRBV6-5 and TRBJ2-7; D is uncertain. The CDR3 spans 14 residues. The V and J ends lost 0 bases and 3 bases respectively, with 9 bases between them. Germline CDR1 reads MNHEY; CDR2 reads SVGAGI. The CDR3 loop reads CASSYSGKYYEQYF. Written as DNA, the CDR3 is TGTGCCAGCAGTTACTCCGGCAAGTACTACGAGCAGTACTTC.

The chain recombines TRBV20-1 with TRBJ2-5, with D perhaps matching TRBD2 (5 bases). The ends were cut back, 2 bases at V and 5 bases at J, with 12 bases in the middle. The CDR3 is 13 amino acids. Per the germline V gene, CDR1 is DFQATT and CDR2 is SNEGSKA (reference sequence). CDR3 in amino acids: CSARSRTEETQYF. In DNA form, the CDR3 reads TGCAGTGCTAGATCTCGGACTGAGGAGACCCAGTACTTC.

The V gene is TRBV11-3, the J gene TRBJ1-5; 7 positions match TRBD1. The V segment lost 3 bases and the J segment 0 bases; nucleotides outside the gene matches: 14. Germline CDR1 and CDR2: SGHNT and YENEEA. The CDR3 is made up of 19 amino acids. Here the CDR3 DNA reads TGTGCCAGCAGCTTTCGGCCTAGTGACAGGGCTTATAGCAATCAGCCCCAGCATTTT. Translated: CASSFRPSDRAYSNQPQHF.

The J gene is TRBJ2-2, the V gene TRBV4-2; 11 positions match TRBD2. The CDR3 consists of 18 residues. With V trimmed by 4 bases and J by 7 bases, 14 bases remained unmatched. Germline CDR1 and CDR2: LGHNA and YNFKEQ. CDR3 sequence: CASSPDEILAGDLGELFF. For the CDR3, the DNA is TGTGCCAGCAGCCCCGATGAAATACTAGCGGGAGATCTCGGGGAGCTGTTTTTT.

The chain combines TRBV27 with TRBJ2-7; no reliable D call. Deletions cut 2 bases from V and 3 bases from J, with 8 bases between. The CDR3 is 13 residues long. Germline lookup yields CDR1 MNHEY and CDR2 SMNVEV (reference sequence). The CDR3 coding sequence is TGTGCCAGCAGTTTAGGGCCGTACTACGAGCAGTACTTC. Protein product: CASSLGPYYEQYF.

This clonotype was counted many times. The rearrangement uses TRBV29-1 and TRBJ2-2; maybe TRBD1 (6 bases). V shed 4 bases and J shed 4 bases, with 10 bases lying between them. CDR1 and CDR2 (germline): SQVTM, ANQGSEA. This CDR3 spans 13 amino acids. The CDR3 reads CSVAGERTGELFF. DNA of the CDR3: TGCAGCGTTGCAGGGGAGCGCACCGGGGAGCTGTTTTTT.

A note on this clonotype: A much larger clone is a single base away; this may be a read error. The gene calls are TRBV12-5 and TRBJ2-1, with D unresolved. The germline gives CDR1 LGHNT, CDR2 FRNRAP. The CDR3 has 11 amino acids. Trimming left V 5 bases short and J 7 bases short, with 6 bases between. The DNA of the CDR3 is TGTGCTAGTGGTCACACTAATGAGCAGTTCTTC. It translates to CASGHTNEQFF.

The gene calls are TRBV27 and TRBJ2-7; no definite D call. The V and J ends lost 0 bases and 4 bases respectively, with 10 bases between them. This CDR3 comprises 14 residues. Germline V gives CDR1 MNHEY, CDR2 SMNVEV (reference sequence). The CDR3 nucleotides read TGTGCCAGCAGTTTATCGCGGACCCCATACGAGCAGTACTTC. Protein: CASSLSRTPYEQYF.

This clonotype was seen ten or more times. This chain uses TRBV28 with TRBJ2-1; D is possibly TRBD2 (6 bases). CDR3 size: 13 residues. Trimming left V 5 bases short and J 8 bases short, with 13 bases between. Germline loops: CDR1 MDHEN, CDR2 SYDVKM. CDR3 DNA: TGTGCCAGCAGTCTGGAGGAGGGCGATGAGCAGTTCTTC. Protein product: CASSLEEGDEQFF.

A few counts support this clonotype. The genes are TRBV7-9 and TRBJ2-7, with 15 bases aligning to TRBD2. This CDR3 contains 17 residues. With 5 bases clipped from V and 2 bases from J, the junction kept 7 bases outside the gene matches. Germline V lookup: CDR1 SEHNR, CDR2 FQNEAQ (reference sequence). In nucleotides, the CDR3 is TGTGCCAGCAGCCTAACCGGACTAGCGGGAGGGACCTACGAGCAGTACTTC. Its translation is CASSLTGLAGGTYEQYF.

The rearrangement links TRBV7-3 to TRBJ2-3; the D gene is possibly TRBD2 (6 bases). This CDR3 contains 17 residues. V lost 4 bases and J 5 bases, leaving 22 bases between the germline ends. In germline, CDR1 is SGHTA, CDR2 FQGTGA. The CDR3 bases are TGTGCCAGCAGCTCCGGGACTCTTCGGGTGGGGGGAGATACGCAGTATTTT. This translates into CASSSGTLRVGGDTQYF.

This clonotype was picked up a small number of times. This sequence joins TRBV5-1 and TRBJ2-5; 13 bases are a match to TRBD2. With V trimmed by 3 bases and J by 2 bases, 4 bases remained unmatched. Germline lookup yields CDR1 SGHRS and CDR2 YFSETQ. The CDR3 runs 16 residues. The CDR3: CASSSGLAGLQETQYF. The DNA for the CDR3 is TGCGCCAGCAGCTCGGGACTAGCGGGATTACAAGAGACCCAGTACTTC.

There are a few counts of this clonotype. The chain carries TRBV27 and TRBJ1-1, with TRBD1 matching 7 bases. V shed 3 bases, J shed 4 bases, and the junction held 5 bases outside the gene matches. Germline CDR1 and CDR2: MNHEY and SMNVEV (reference sequence). CDR3 length equals 14 residues. The CDR3 protein is CASSFTGVGTEAFF. The CDR3, as DNA: TGTGCCAGCAGTTTCACAGGGGTCGGCACTGAAGCTTTCTTT.

This clonotype was seen only a few times. The chain recombines TRBV6-2 or TRBV6-3 with TRBJ1-1; D is undetermined. The V gene's germline CDR1 is MNHEY and CDR2 SVGEGT. Trimming took off 4 bases at V and 1 base at J, with 7 bases between the two ends. This CDR3 has 13 amino acids. The CDR3 spells CASSSSENTEAFF. The CDR3, as DNA: TGTGCCAGCAGTTCATCGGAGAACACTGAAGCTTTCTTT.

This chain uses TRBV11-2 with TRBJ2-7; D tentatively reads TRBD1 or TRBD2 (5 bases each). Germline CDR1 reads SGHAT; CDR2 reads FQNNGV. The V end lost 1 base, the J end lost 5 bases, and 15 bases lay between the germline ends. CDR3 length: 15 amino acids. CDR3 region: CASSLGDLMINEQYF. The CDR3, as DNA: TGTGCCAGCAGCTTAGGGGACCTTATGATAAACGAGCAGTACTTC.